The 13 T cell receptor beta chains reported below all come from one sample, sequenced in a study of blood T cell repertoires in COVID-19. Sequenced by immunoSEQ multiplex PCR; TCRdb stores in-frame clones only, minus some. The sample records some 500,000 clones, 85% to 90% being singletons. The specimen was peripheral blood. The source is a woman aged 45-65 years with COVID-19, enrolled during active disease.

This clone was detected once. V gene TRBV28 combines with J gene TRBJ1-5, with no clear D. Trimming removed 6 bases at V and 5 bases at J, with 14 bases between. The CDR3 is made up of 14 amino acids. CDR1 and CDR2 (germline): MDHEN, SYDVKM. As DNA, the CDR3 is TGTGCCAGCAGGGGCCATACCGGCTATCAGCCCCAGCATTTT. It translates to CASRGHTGYQPQHF.

The chain recombines TRBV2 with TRBJ2-1, with D possibly being TRBD2 (6 bases). The CDR3 is 16 amino acids. The V and J ends lost 1 base and 5 bases respectively, with 15 bases between them. Germline values: CDR1 SNHLY, CDR2 FYNNEI. The CDR3 loop is CASSEEVADTNNEQFF. The CDR3 DNA reads TGTGCCAGCAGTGAAGAGGTAGCGGATACTAACAATGAGCAGTTCTTC.

The rearrangement uses TRBV19 and TRBJ1-1; 7 nucleotides align to TRBD1. Germline CDR1 reads LNHDA; CDR2 reads SQIVND (reference sequence). V shed 5 bases, J shed 3 bases, and the junction held 6 bases outside the gene matches. The CDR3 covers 14 residues. CDR3 residues: CASSEQGMYTEAFF. The CDR3 bases are TGTGCCAGTAGTGAACAGGGGATGTACACTGAAGCTTTCTTT. The whole variable domain, filled in from reference TRBV19 and TRBJ1-1, reads DGGITQSPKYLFRKEGQNVTLSCEQNLNHDAMYWYRQDPGQGLRLIYYSQIVNDFQKGDIAEGYSVSREKKESFPLTVTSAQKNPTAFYLCASSEQGMYTEAFFGQGTRLTVV.

The CDR3, as DNA: TGTGCCAGCAGCCCTACGGCAGGGAGGAATCAGCCCCAGCATTTT. This codes for CASSPTAGRNQPQHF. The rearrangement links TRBV9 to TRBJ1-5, with D perhaps matching TRBD1 (5 bases). Germline V gene data show CDR1 as SGDLS and CDR2 as YYNGEE. With 4 bases removed from V and 4 bases from J, the gap between germline ends came to 15 bases. This CDR3 has 15 amino acids.

The J gene is TRBJ1-4, the V gene TRBV5-1; no definite D call. The CDR3 extends over 14 amino acids. CDR1 and CDR2 (germline): SGHRS, YFSETQ. V was shortened by 0 bases and J by 7 bases, with 10 bases between the two germline ends. CDR3 sequence reads: CASSLARAGEKLFF. DNA of the CDR3: TGCGCCAGCAGCTTGGCCCGAGCGGGTGAAAAACTGTTTTTT.

The V and J genes are TRBV5-1 and TRBJ1-1; possible D gene TRBD1, 5 bases. V was trimmed by 5 bases and J by 1 base, leaving 9 bases between them. This CDR3 contains 13 residues. Germline V gene lookup returns CDR1 SGHRS and CDR2 YFSETQ. The CDR3 DNA follows: TGCGCCAGCAGACCCGACAGGAACACTGAAGCTTTCTTT. It codes for CASRPDRNTEAFF. Complete variable domain (other parts from reference TRBV5-1 and TRBJ1-1): KAGVTQTPRYLIKTRGQQVTLSCSPISGHRSVSWYQQTPGQGLQFLFEYFSETQRNKGNFPGRFSGRQFSNSRSEMNVSTLELGDSALYLCASRPDRNTEAFFGQGTRLTVV.

The chain joins TRBV5-1 to TRBJ1-1, with TRBD1 matching over 8 bases. CDR1 SGHRS and CDR2 YFSETQ come from the germline V gene. With 3 bases clipped from V and 1 base from J, the junction kept 5 bases outside the gene matches. The CDR3 is made up of 15 amino acids. The CDR3 nucleotides read TGCGCCAGCAGCTCTTCCGGGACAGGGAACACTGAAGCTTTCTTT. Amino acid sequence: CASSSSGTGNTEAFF.

The chain uses TRBV28 and TRBJ1-2; D uncertain. CDR1 and CDR2 from the germline V gene are MDHEN and SYDVKM. Trimming took off 6 bases at V and 10 bases at J, with 9 bases between the two ends. CDR3 length: 10 residues. The CDR3 loop is CASRGSNYTF. The CDR3 DNA sequence: TGTGCCAGCAGGGGCAGCAACTACACCTTC.

The chain couples TRBV2 to TRBJ2-1, with 7 bases that match TRBD2. V lost 5 bases, J lost 5 bases, and 3 bases stayed unmatched. The CDR3 extends over 13 amino acids. Germline V gene sequence: CDR1 SNHLY, CDR2 FYNNEI. The CDR3, as DNA: TGTGCCAGCAGTTACGGGGGGAACAATGAGCAGTTCTTC. It specifies CASSYGGNNEQFF.

This clone was counted a single time. V is TRBV28 and J is TRBJ1-6, with 7 bases that match TRBD1. V shed 4 bases, J shed 10 bases, and the junction held 7 bases outside the gene matches. Germline V gene data show CDR1 as MDHEN and CDR2 as SYDVKM. The CDR3 runs 14 residues. CDR3 sequence: CASSSYRGESPLHF. The DNA for the CDR3 is TGTGCCAGCAGTTCATACAGGGGAGAGTCACCCCTCCACTTT.

The rearrangement links TRBV2 to TRBJ2-1, with D uncertain. Germline CDR1 reads SNHLY; CDR2 reads FYNNEI. The CDR3 length is 13 residues. V dropped 6 bases and J dropped 8 bases, with 14 bases sitting between them. CDR3 protein: CASSARSVDEQFF. CDR3 DNA sequence: TGTGCCAGCAGCGCGCGGAGTGTGGATGAGCAGTTCTTC.

The chain has TRBV4-1 and TRBJ2-2; TRBD1 aligns across 12 bases. This CDR3 comprises 17 residues. Germline V gene lookup returns CDR1 MGHRA and CDR2 YSYEKL. The junction had 7 bases not matched to a gene; V was cut back by 4 bases and J by 4 bases. CDR3 protein: CASSRIAGQGATGELFF. In DNA, the CDR3 is TGCGCCAGCAGCCGGATCGCGGGACAGGGGGCCACCGGGGAGCTGTTTTTT.

The genes are TRBV29-1 and TRBJ1-1; TRBD1 matches 7 bases. J lost 4 bases, V lost 5 bases, and 13 bases had no gene match. This CDR3 has 15 residues. Germline-derived CDR1 and CDR2 are SQVTM and ANQGSEA. CDR3 coding DNA: TGCAGCGTTCGTGCCCCAGAAGGGGGCATCACTGAAGCTTTCTTT. It is translated as CSVRAPEGGITEAFF.